The 5 T cell receptor beta chains listed next were all sequenced from one sample in a study of blood T cell repertoires in COVID-19. Profiled with immunoSEQ multiplex PCR; TCRdb holds only in-frame clones, not every one. The table includes 30,000 to 40,000 clones, approximately 86% detected once. Input material: peripheral blood. Every receptor here comes from an elderly woman with active or convalescent COVID-19.

The chain joins TRBV4-2 to TRBJ2-3, with 7 positions matching TRBD2. The CDR3 sequence is 16 residues long. CDR1 is LGHNA and CDR2 is YNFKEQ in the germline V gene. Trimming removed 2 bases from V and 7 bases from J; junction bases left unmatched: 12. Here the CDR3 reads CASSQPTSSGGNTQYF. Here the CDR3 DNA reads TGTGCCAGCAGCCAACCAACTAGCTCCGGGGGGAATACGCAGTATTTT.

This rearrangement joins TRBV19 to TRBJ2-2; D is perhaps TRBD2 (6 bases). Germline loops: CDR1 LNHDA, CDR2 SQIVND (reference sequence). The CDR3 has 13 amino acids. V was shortened by 11 bases and J by 1 base, with 11 bases between the two germline ends. CDR3 sequence reads: CACKEGNTGELFF. In DNA, the CDR3 is TGTGCCTGTAAGGAGGGGAACACCGGGGAGCTGTTTTTT.

The chain links TRBV5-1 to TRBJ2-1; maybe TRBD2 (5 bases). Trimming removed 1 base at V and 0 bases at J, with 14 bases between. Looked up from germline, CDR1 is SGHRS and CDR2 is YFSETQ. The CDR3 extends over 17 amino acids. The CDR3 loop reads CASSLSPGSLSYNEQFF. The CDR3 bases are TGCGCCAGCAGCTTGTCGCCGGGGAGCCTCTCCTACAATGAGCAGTTCTTC. Complete variable domain (other parts from reference TRBV5-1 and TRBJ2-1): KAGVTQTPRYLIKTRGQQVTLSCSPISGHRSVSWYQQTPGQGLQFLFEYFSETQRNKGNFPGRFSGRQFSNSRSEMNVSTLELGDSALYLCASSLSPGSLSYNEQFFGPGTRLTVL.

The chain has TRBV18 and TRBJ2-2; D perhaps matches TRBD1 (6 bases). This CDR3 has 16 residues. Germline V lookup: CDR1 KGHSH, CDR2 LQKENI. V was pared by 2 bases and J by 0 bases, with 10 bases between. The CDR3 spells CASSPTRGPNTGELFF. In DNA form, the CDR3 reads TGTGCCAGCTCACCAACCAGGGGCCCGAACACCGGGGAGCTGTTTTTT.

The genes are TRBV29-1 and TRBJ2-3, with D perhaps TRBD1 (5 bases). The ends were cut back, 6 bases at V and 1 base at J, with 11 bases in the middle. The CDR3 totals 13 residues. Germline CDR1 and CDR2: SQVTM and ANQGSEA. The CDR3 region has the DNA TGCAGCGTCCAAAAAGGGGGCACAGATACGCAGTATTTT. Translated: CSVQKGGTDTQYF.